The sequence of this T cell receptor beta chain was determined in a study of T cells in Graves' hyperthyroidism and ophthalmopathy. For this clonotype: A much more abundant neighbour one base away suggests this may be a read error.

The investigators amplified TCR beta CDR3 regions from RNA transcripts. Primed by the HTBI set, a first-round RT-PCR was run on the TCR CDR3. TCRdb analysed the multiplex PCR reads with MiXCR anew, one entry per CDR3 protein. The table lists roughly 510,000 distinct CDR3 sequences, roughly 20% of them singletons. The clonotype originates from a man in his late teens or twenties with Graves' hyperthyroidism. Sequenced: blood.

CDR3 DNA: TGTGCCACCAGCAGAGACCCAGCCCCCTCCTTGGAGCTGTACTTC. Amino acids: CATSRDPAPSLELYF. This chain links TRBV15 with TRBJ2-7; D gene unclear. Germline V gene sequence: CDR1 LNHNV, CDR2 YYDKDF (reference sequence). There are 15 residues in the CDR3.